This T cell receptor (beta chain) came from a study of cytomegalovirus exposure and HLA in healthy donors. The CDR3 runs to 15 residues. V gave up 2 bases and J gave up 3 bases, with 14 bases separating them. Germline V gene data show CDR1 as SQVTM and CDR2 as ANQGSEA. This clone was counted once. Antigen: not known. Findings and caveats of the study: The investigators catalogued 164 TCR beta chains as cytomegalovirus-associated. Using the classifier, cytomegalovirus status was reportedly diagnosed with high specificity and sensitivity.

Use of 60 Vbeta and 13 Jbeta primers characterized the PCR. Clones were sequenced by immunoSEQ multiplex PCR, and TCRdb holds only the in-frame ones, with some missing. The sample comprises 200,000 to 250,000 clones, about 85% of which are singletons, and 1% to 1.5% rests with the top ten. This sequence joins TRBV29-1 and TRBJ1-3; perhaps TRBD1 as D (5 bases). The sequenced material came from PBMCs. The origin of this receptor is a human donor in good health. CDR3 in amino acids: CSVEFAGRLGNTIYF. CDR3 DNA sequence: TGCAGCGTTGAATTCGCAGGGAGGCTTGGAAACACCATATATTTT.